This TCR beta chain was profiled in a study of T cell responses to AZD1222 COVID-19 vaccine. General study findings and limits: Spike-specific TCR breadth and depth rose after two AZD1222 doses. Nearly half of spike-specific TCRs reportedly target variant regions that are unmutated in the B.1.351 and B.1.1.7 variants. No repertoire was sampled before or during the peak T cell response, only after it.

Trimming removed 6 bases at V and 5 bases at J, with 10 bases between. This CDR3 is built from 12 residues. CDR1 is SGHAT, CDR2 FQNNGV, per germline. Points on this clone: The target antigen is unknown.

The repertoire was sequenced with immunoSEQ multiplex PCR; TCRdb's copy has only in-frame clones and lacks some. The sample includes 95,000 to 150,000 clones, about 90% of them seen just once. The input for sequencing was peripheral blood, taken on day 0 of AZD1222 vaccination. The rearrangement joins TRBV11-2 to TRBJ2-5; D is undetermined. The TCR sequence derives from an adult in good health. The chain's CDR3 is CASSPSGETQYF. As DNA, the CDR3 is TGTGCCAGCAGTCCCTCCGGGGAGACCCAGTACTTC.